Following are 6 T cell receptor beta chains from one sample sequenced in a study of T-cell reconstitution after alpha-beta-depleted transplantation in children. For TCRbeta, the library was prepared with unique molecular identifiers. MiXCR was run by TCRdb on the PCR reads, yielding one entry per CDR3 protein. The table lists about 240,000 distinct CDR3 sequences, roughly a quarter of them singletons, with about 2.6% in the top ten. The input for sequencing was PBMCs, taken before TCRalphabeta/CD19-depleted stem cell transplant. Receptors were obtained from a girl aged 2-10 years with Fanconi anemia, due to receive a stem cell transplant.

V gene TRBV2 combines with J gene TRBJ1-2, with no clear D. This CDR3 spans 15 amino acids. Trimming removed 7 bases at V and 4 bases at J, with 19 bases between. Germline CDR1 SNHLY, CDR2 FYNNEI. For the CDR3, the DNA is TGTGCCAGCATTACCCTTACTTTTCCGACCTATGGCTACACCTTC. This gives the protein CASITLTFPTYGYTF.

By share, this clonotype ranks as medium-sized. The chain joins TRBV20-1 to TRBJ2-5; D is undetermined. V was trimmed by 0 bases and J by 0 bases, leaving 11 bases between them. In germline, CDR1 is DFQATT, CDR2 SNEGSKA (reference sequence). This CDR3 contains 15 residues. DNA of the CDR3: TGCAGTGCTAGAGATCCGGGCCACGACCAAGAGACCCAGTACTTC. This translates into CSARDPGHDQETQYF.

This clonotype came up a few times. This rearrangement joins TRBV29-1 to TRBJ2-3; 8 positions agree with TRBD1. V lost 7 bases and J lost 2; bases outside the gene matches: 11. Germline V gene lookup returns CDR1 SQVTM and CDR2 ANQGSEA. The CDR3 has 15 amino acids. The CDR3: CSAERPGGFTDTQYF. The CDR3 DNA is TGCAGCGCCGAACGTCCAGGGGGCTTCACAGATACGCAGTATTTT.

The rearrangement uses TRBV27 and TRBJ2-3, with 15 nucleotides matching TRBD2. After removal of 3 bases from V and 6 bases from J, the junction contained 1 base not matched to a gene. The germline CDR1 and CDR2 sequences are MNHEY and SMNVEV (reference sequence). The CDR3 loop spans 15 amino acids. In nucleotides, the CDR3 is TGTGCCAGCAGTTTTGGGACTAGCGGGAGGGATACGCAGTATTTT. This translates into CASSFGTSGRDTQYF.

Only a few counts were recorded for this clonotype. The chain has TRBV20-1 and TRBJ2-1; 10 bases are shared with TRBD2. Germline CDR1 DFQATT, CDR2 SNEGSKA (reference sequence). V shed 5 bases and J 7 bases; nucleotides not matched to a gene: 11. The CDR3 is 15 residues long. CDR3 residues: CSAPPGSGRRNEQFF. The CDR3 bases are TGCAGTGCTCCTCCTGGTAGCGGGAGGCGGAATGAGCAGTTCTTC.

This clonotype has a count of ten or more. The J gene is TRBJ2-3, the V gene TRBV29-1; the D is unclear. Looked up from germline, CDR1 is SQVTM and CDR2 is ANQGSEA. Trimming took off 2 bases at V and 3 bases at J, with 6 bases between the two ends. The CDR3 contains 12 residues. CDR3 sequence reads: CSVEPGTDTQYF. The CDR3 nucleotides read TGCAGCGTTGAACCCGGTACAGATACGCAGTATTTT.